One sample yielded the 7 T cell receptor beta chains listed below, sequenced in a study of vaccination and CD4 T cells after COVID-19. These receptors have no known antigen. Treatment meaning: approximately nine-day PBMC culture with coronavirus spike peptide pools or control peptides (ViraFEST assay). The Oncomine TCR Beta short-read assay sequenced DNA from cultured CD4+ T cells. TCRdb fed the PCR reads into MiXCR, producing one record per CDR3 protein. The sample records 24,000 or so distinct CDR3 sequences, 45% to 65% being singletons. The sample taken for sequencing was CD4+ T cells from blood, cultured in vitro. The receptors were sampled from a human donor who had recovered from COVID-19.

In this sample, this clonotype turned up a few times. The rearrangement joins TRBV7-2 to TRBJ1-2; D ambiguous. The CDR3 sequence is 17 residues long. CDR1 is SGHTA, CDR2 FQGNSA, per germline. V dropped 1 base and J dropped 5 bases, with 20 bases sitting between them. The CDR3, as DNA: TGTGCCAGCAGCTTAGTTGGTAGGAAGGGCAGTAGGTATGGCTACACCTTC. Translation: CASSLVGRKGSRYGYTF.

The genes are TRBV20-1 and TRBJ1-6; D not resolved. Trimming pared 2 bases from V and 1 base from J, leaving 6 bases between. CDR1 is DFQATT, CDR2 SNEGSKA, per germline (reference sequence). This CDR3 spans 14 amino acids. In DNA, the CDR3 is TGCAGTGCTAGACGAGGTTCCTATAATTCACCCCTCCACTTT. It is translated as CSARRGSYNSPLHF.

The CDR3 DNA sequence: TGTGCCAGCAGCTTTAGGCCGACAGGGTTGGGTGAGCAGTTCTTC. Amino acid sequence: CASSFRPTGLGEQFF. The chain carries TRBV7-3 and TRBJ2-1; the match to TRBD1 covers 7 bases. Germline-derived CDR1 and CDR2 are SGHTA and FQGTGA. The length of the CDR3 is 15 residues. V dropped 3 bases and J dropped 9; count of bases not matched to a gene: 11.

This clonotype was counted only a few times. J is TRBJ1-5 and V is TRBV7-2; TRBD1 is a possible D gene (6 bases). V shed 1 base and J shed 6 bases, with 16 bases lying between them. CDR1 and CDR2 (germline): SGHTA, FQGNSA. The length of the CDR3 is 16 residues. The chain's CDR3 is CASSLEGNRAGQPQHF. The CDR3 DNA reads as TGTGCCAGCAGCTTAGAGGGGAACAGGGCCGGTCAGCCCCAGCATTTT.

The CDR3 DNA reads TGCAGTGCTCGGCTCCCAGGGGGAGGAAACTATGGCTACACCTTC. Its translation is CSARLPGGGNYGYTF. This chain joins TRBV20-1 and TRBJ1-2; TRBD1 matches 7 bases. Germline CDR1 DFQATT, CDR2 SNEGSKA (reference sequence). The CDR3 totals 15 residues. V was clipped by 5 bases and J by 2 bases; unmatched bases: 11.

The CDR3 loop is CASTSPGRGVGGYTF. The CDR3 bases are TGTGCCAGTACCTCCCCCGGGCGGGGAGTGGGAGGCTACACCTTC. The V call is TRBV19, the J call TRBJ1-2; no clear D gene. V was clipped by 7 bases and J by 8 bases, with 23 bases between them. CDR3 length: 15 residues. CDR1 is LNHDA and CDR2 is SQIVND in the germline V gene (reference sequence).

The sample holds a few counts of this clonotype. The chain carries TRBV4-1 and TRBJ1-2, with TRBD1 matching 7 bases. CDR1 is MGHRA and CDR2 is YSYEKL in the germline V gene. This CDR3 has 16 amino acids. V lost 0 bases, J lost 1 base, and 5 bases stayed unmatched. The CDR3 reads CASSQEQGGYNYGYTF. The CDR3 DNA sequence: TGCGCCAGCAGCCAAGAGCAGGGGGGTTATAACTATGGCTACACCTTC.